These 7 T cell receptor beta chains came from one sample sequenced in a study of T cells expressing NK-cell markers. TCRdb reworked the 5' RACE reads into one entry per CDR3 protein, no DNA. The sample table includes roughly 280,000 distinct CDR3 sequences. The sequenced sample was blood T cells: a sorted CD56 or NKG2C T cell subset, CD4+ or CD8+ T cells, or bulk PBMC T cells (not recorded which). These receptors were collected from a man aged 18 to 35 in good health.

The chain has TRBV10-3 and TRBJ2-7; there is no DNA to check the TCRdb D call of TRBD1. The CDR3 runs 17 residues. Germline V gene data show CDR1 as ENHRY and CDR2 as SYGVKD. The CDR3 sequence is CAISESGGTKDFYEQYF.

The chain carries TRBV10-1 and TRBJ2-1. Germline V lookup: CDR1 WNHNN, CDR2 SYGVQD (reference sequence). The CDR3 consists of 16 residues. The CDR3 protein is CASSESRGSSYNEQFF.

The chain employs TRBV4-2 and TRBJ2-5. There are 13 residues in the CDR3. CDR1 is LGHNA and CDR2 is YNFKEQ in the germline V gene. The CDR3 sequence: CASSQDPGETQYF.

The chain has TRBV12-3 or TRBV12-4 and TRBJ1-6; TCRdb lists TRBD1, though no DNA is available to test this call. There are 14 residues in the CDR3. The CDR3 loop reads CASSLIVGVSPLHF.

The chain carries TRBV4-3 and TRBJ2-6; TCRdb's D call, TRBD1, is unchecked because there is no DNA. The V gene's germline CDR1 is LGHNA and CDR2 YSLEER. The CDR3 runs 19 residues. CDR3 amino acids: CASSQDGETGTRGANVLTF.

The gene calls are TRBV5-1 and TRBJ1-4. The V gene's germline CDR1 is SGHRS and CDR2 YFSETQ. The CDR3 runs to 14 residues. CDR3 sequence: CASSLRGEGEKLFF.

CDR3 region: CASSYSPADTNTQYF. The V and J genes are TRBV6-5 and TRBJ2-3; TCRdb designates TRBD2, a call that cannot be tested without DNA. The germline gives CDR1 MNHEY, CDR2 SVGAGI. The CDR3 extends over 15 amino acids.